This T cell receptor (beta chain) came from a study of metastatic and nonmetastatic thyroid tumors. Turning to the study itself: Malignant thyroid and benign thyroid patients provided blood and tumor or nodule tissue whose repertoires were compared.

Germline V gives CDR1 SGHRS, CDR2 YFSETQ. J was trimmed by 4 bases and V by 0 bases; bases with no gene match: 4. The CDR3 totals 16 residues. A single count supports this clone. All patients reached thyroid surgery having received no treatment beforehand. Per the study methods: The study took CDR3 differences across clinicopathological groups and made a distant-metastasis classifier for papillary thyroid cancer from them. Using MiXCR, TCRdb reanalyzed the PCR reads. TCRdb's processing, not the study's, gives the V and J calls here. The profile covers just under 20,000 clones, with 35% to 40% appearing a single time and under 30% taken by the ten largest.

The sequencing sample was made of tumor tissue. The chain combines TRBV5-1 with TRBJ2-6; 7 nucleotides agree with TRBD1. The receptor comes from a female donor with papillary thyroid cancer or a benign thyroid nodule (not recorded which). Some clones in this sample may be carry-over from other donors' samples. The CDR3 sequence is CASSLEGGEGANVLTF. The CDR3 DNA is TGCGCCAGCAGCTTGGAAGGGGGCGAGGGGGCCAACGTCCTGACTTTC.